This T cell receptor beta chain is from a study of blood T cell repertoires in COVID-19. The overall study: Donors in the United States, Italy and Spain gave samples during acute or convalescent COVID-19. In each case, the material was cDNA or gDNA derived from T cells, B-cell-depleted T cells, or PBMCs.

CDR1 is MGHRA and CDR2 is YSYEKL in the germline V gene. V lost 3 bases and J lost 0; bases outside the gene matches: 6. This CDR3 comprises 19 residues. In the original analysis: Estimates of nucleated cell counts were drawn from the amplification of reference gene primers. Assay: immunoSEQ multiplex PCR; the TCRdb copy retains only in-frame clones and omits some. The DNA was the basis for D and trimming; V, J and clone size are from that table. The sample lists roughly 150,000 clones, roughly 80% occurring once. The TCR was taken from a man aged 60 to 75 with acute or convalescent COVID-19. The chain carries TRBV4-1 and TRBJ2-2, with 14 bases fitting TRBD2. Material: peripheral blood. CDR3 sequence (DNA): TGCGCCAGCAGCCAGGTTGGACTAGCGGGGGGAACGAACACCGGGGAGCTGTTTTTT. It codes for CASSQVGLAGGTNTGELFF.